The clone carrying this TCR beta chain appeared a single time. The sample has other DNA sequences that encode this CDR3 too. This sample was included in a study of blood T cell repertoires in COVID-19. As for the study in general: Samples came from the United States, Italy and Spain, spanning acute and convalescent COVID-19.

The germline V gene encodes CDR1 SGHRS and CDR2 YFSETQ. Trimming removed 4 bases at V and 3 bases at J, with 15 bases between. This CDR3 is built from 15 residues. Here immunoSEQ multiplex PCR was the method, and the copy in TCRdb shows in-frame clones only, minus some. This repertoire shows 150,000 or so clones, 80% found once; its top ten account for under 7%. Recovered status in Cohort 3 required two negative PCRs, clearance, or symptom resolution. The chain joins TRBV5-1 to TRBJ2-3, with D tentatively TRBD1 (5 bases). Sequenced sample: PBMCs or T cells enriched from blood (not recorded which). The source of this sequence is a man between 35 and 55 years old who had recovered from COVID-19. The CDR3 reads CASSLGQGGTDTQYF. CDR3 DNA: TGCGCCAGCAGCCTCGGGCAGGGTGGGACAGATACGCAGTATTTT.